This TCR beta chain was obtained from a study of CD8+ T cells in alopecia areata. Study summary: Treatment of the treated patients consisted of oral tofacitinib, 5 to 10 mg twice daily. Tofacitinib lasted 6 to 18 months, then 6 months off drug. Study results and caveats: More clonal than normal scalp was lesional scalp, particularly alopecia totalis/universalis.

The researchers isolated CD4+ and CD8+ T cells from PBMCs by sorting. As for this clone: Its cognate antigen is unknown.

Sequencing templates came from extracted RNA that was reverse transcribed into cDNA. The method was immunoSEQ multiplex PCR; TCRdb's version includes in-frame clones alone and lacks a portion of them. The table includes about 140,000 clones, around three fifths detected once. The length of the CDR3 is 16 residues. V was clipped by 0 bases and J by 1 base; unmatched bases: 3. CDR1 ENHRY and CDR2 SYGVKD come from the germline V gene. This rearrangement joins TRBV10-3 to TRBJ2-5; TRBD2 agrees at 9 bases. Sequencing used CD4+ T cells sorted from blood, obtained at week 0. This TCR was recovered from a human donor with alopecia areata. The CDR3 DNA reads TGTGCCATCAGTGAGTCGTTAGCGGGGGCCCAAGAGACCCAGTACTTC. Protein product: CAISESLAGAQETQYF.